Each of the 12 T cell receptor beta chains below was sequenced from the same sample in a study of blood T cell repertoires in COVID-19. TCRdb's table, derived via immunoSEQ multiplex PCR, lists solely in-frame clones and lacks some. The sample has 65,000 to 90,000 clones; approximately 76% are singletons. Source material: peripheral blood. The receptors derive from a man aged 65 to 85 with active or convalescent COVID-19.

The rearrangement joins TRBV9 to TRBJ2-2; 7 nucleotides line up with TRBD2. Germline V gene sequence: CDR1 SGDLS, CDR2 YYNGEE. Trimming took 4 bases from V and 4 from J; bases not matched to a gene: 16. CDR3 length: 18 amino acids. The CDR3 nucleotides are TGTGCCAGCAGCCCCCAAGGTGGGCGGGGGTTACCCACCGGGGAGCTGTTTTTT. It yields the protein CASSPQGGRGLPTGELFF.

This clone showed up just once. DNA for the CDR3: TGTGCCAGCAGTTACAGTACTAGCGGTCTTGTGCAGTATTTT. As protein: CASSYSTSGLVQYF. The gene calls are TRBV6-2 or TRBV6-3 and TRBJ2-3; TRBD2 matches 8 bases. Looked up from germline, CDR1 is MNHEY and CDR2 is SVGEGT. The V and J ends lost 2 bases and 11 bases, in that order; junction bases with no gene match: 9. The CDR3 is made up of 14 amino acids.

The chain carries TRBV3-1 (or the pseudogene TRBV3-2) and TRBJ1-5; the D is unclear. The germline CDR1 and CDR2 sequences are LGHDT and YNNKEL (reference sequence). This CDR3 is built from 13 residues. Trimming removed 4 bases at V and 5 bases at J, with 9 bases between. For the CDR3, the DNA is TGTGCCAGCAGCCGGATGGGCCATCAGCCCCAGCATTTT. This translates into CASSRMGHQPQHF.

CDR3 bases: TGCGCCAGCAGCATTCTGAGTAAAGCGAACACTGAAGCTTTCTTT. It translates to CASSILSKANTEAFF. This chain links TRBV5-1 with TRBJ1-1; D remains ambiguous. The CDR3 extends over 15 amino acids. Germline CDR1 reads SGHRS; CDR2 reads YFSETQ. V lost 4 bases, J lost 1 base, and 14 bases lay in between.

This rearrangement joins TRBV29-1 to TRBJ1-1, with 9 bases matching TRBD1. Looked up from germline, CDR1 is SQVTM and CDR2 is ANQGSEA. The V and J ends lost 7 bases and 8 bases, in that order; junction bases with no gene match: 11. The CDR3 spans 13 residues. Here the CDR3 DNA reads TGCAGCGGCCTTCAAGACAGGGGGATAGAAGCTTTCTTT. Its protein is CSGLQDRGIEAFF.

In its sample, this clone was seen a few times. CDR3 DNA: TGTGCCAGCAGCACCCAGGGAGGAACTGAAGCTTTCTTT. Encoded protein: CASSTQGGTEAFF. The chain recombines TRBV5-4 with TRBJ1-1, with D perhaps TRBD1 (5 bases). The CDR3 is 13 residues long. Germline values: CDR1 SGHNT, CDR2 YYREEE (reference sequence). Trimming removed 4 bases from V and 5 bases from J, with 12 bases in between.

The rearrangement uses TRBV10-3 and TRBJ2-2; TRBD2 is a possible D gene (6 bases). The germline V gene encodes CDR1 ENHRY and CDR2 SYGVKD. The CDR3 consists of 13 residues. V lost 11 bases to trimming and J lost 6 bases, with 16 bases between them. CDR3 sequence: CAAGTPVAGELFF. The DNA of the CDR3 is TGTGCCGCCGGGACTCCAGTAGCCGGGGAGCTGTTTTTT.

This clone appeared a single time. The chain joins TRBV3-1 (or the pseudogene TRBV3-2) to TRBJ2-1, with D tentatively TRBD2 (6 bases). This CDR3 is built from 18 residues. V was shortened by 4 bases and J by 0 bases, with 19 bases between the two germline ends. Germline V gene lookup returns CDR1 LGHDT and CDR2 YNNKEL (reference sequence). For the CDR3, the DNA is TGTGCCAGCAGCCCTAACCGTGGTAGCGGTGTCTCCTACAATGAGCAGTTCTTC. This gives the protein CASSPNRGSGVSYNEQFF.

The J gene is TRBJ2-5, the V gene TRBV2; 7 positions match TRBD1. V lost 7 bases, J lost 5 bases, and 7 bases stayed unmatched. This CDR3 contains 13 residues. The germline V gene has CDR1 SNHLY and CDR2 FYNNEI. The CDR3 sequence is CASNPQGQETQYF. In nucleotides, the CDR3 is TGTGCCAGCAACCCCCAGGGACAGGAGACCCAGTACTTC.

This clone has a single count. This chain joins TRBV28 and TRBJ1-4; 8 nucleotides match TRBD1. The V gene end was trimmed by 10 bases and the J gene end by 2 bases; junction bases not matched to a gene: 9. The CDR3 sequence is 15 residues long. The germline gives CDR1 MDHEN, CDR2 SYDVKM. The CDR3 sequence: CATIQGGSTNEKLFF. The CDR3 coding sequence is TGTGCCACGATACAGGGGGGTAGTACTAATGAAAAACTGTTTTTT.

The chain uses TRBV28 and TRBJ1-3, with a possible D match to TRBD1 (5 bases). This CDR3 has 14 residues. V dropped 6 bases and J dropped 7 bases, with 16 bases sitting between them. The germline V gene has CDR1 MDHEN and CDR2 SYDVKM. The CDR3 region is CASSTGTVSNTIYF. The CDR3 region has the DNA TGTGCCAGCAGCACCGGGACTGTTTCGAACACCATATATTTT. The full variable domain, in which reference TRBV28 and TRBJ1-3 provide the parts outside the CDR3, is DVKVTQSSRYLVKRTGEKVFLECVQDMDHENMFWYRQDPGLGLRLIYFSYDVKMKEKGDIPEGYSVSREKKERFSLILESASTNQTSMYLCASSTGTVSNTIYFGEGSWLTVV.

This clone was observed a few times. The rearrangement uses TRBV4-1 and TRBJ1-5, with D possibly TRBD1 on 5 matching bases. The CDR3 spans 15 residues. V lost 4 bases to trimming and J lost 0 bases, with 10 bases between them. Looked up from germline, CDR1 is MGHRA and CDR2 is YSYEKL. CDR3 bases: TGCGCCAGCAGCCCACAGGATCGTAGCAATCAGCCCCAGCATTTT. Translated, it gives CASSPQDRSNQPQHF.